Listed here are 19 T cell receptor beta chains from one sample, sequenced in a study of blood T cell repertoires in COVID-19. Here immunoSEQ multiplex PCR was the method, and the copy in TCRdb shows in-frame clones only, minus some. The sample lists fewer than 250,000 clones; around 84% were seen once. The sequencing sample was made of peripheral blood. Receptors were obtained from a woman aged 80 or older with COVID-19, enrolled during active disease.

This chain links TRBV3-1 (or the pseudogene TRBV3-2) with TRBJ2-1; 13 nucleotides align to TRBD2. This CDR3 is 16 amino acids long. The V gene end was trimmed by 1 base and the J gene end by 6 bases; junction bases not matched to a gene: 3. CDR1 LGHDT and CDR2 YNNKEL come from the germline V gene (reference sequence). Written as DNA, the CDR3 is TGTGCCAGCAGCCAAGTAACTAGCGGGGGGGCCAATGAGCAGTTCTTC. Protein product: CASSQVTSGGANEQFF.

This chain uses TRBV28 with TRBJ1-3; D not certain. Germline values: CDR1 MDHEN, CDR2 SYDVKM. The V end lost 7 bases, the J end lost 0 bases, and 10 bases lay between the germline ends. The length of the CDR3 is 14 residues. CDR3 residues: CASILGLSGNTIYF. CDR3 DNA: TGTGCCAGCATCCTCGGACTCTCTGGAAACACCATATATTTT.

This chain joins TRBV9 and TRBJ2-2; weak D call: TRBD2 (6 bases). This CDR3 region has 16 residues. Germline CDR1 SGDLS, CDR2 YYNGEE. Trimming removed 0 bases from V and 8 bases from J, with 17 bases in between. CDR3 residues: CASSVAWTTDGGELFF. The CDR3 DNA follows: TGTGCCAGCAGCGTAGCGTGGACTACTGACGGGGGGGAGCTGTTTTTT.

This chain links TRBV10-3 with TRBJ2-3; 8 nucleotides agree with TRBD1. V was pared by 4 bases and J by 5 bases, with 11 bases of the junction left unmatched. The CDR3 is 16 amino acids. Germline V lookup: CDR1 ENHRY, CDR2 SYGVKD. In DNA, the CDR3 is TGTGCCATCAGTGTCAATTACAGGGGGACGGGAGATACGCAGTATTTT. Translated, it gives CAISVNYRGTGDTQYF.

Here the CDR3 DNA reads TGTGCCAGCAGCCTGCGGACAGAGAACACTGAAGCTTTCTTT. Protein sequence: CASSLRTENTEAFF. The rearrangement uses TRBV7-2 and TRBJ1-1; tentative D call: TRBD1 (6 bases). The CDR3 sequence is 14 residues long. The V end was cut by 5 bases, the J end by 1 base, with 11 bases between. Germline lookup yields CDR1 SGHTA and CDR2 FQGNSA. The entire variable domain, with the rest obtained from reference TRBV7-2 and TRBJ1-1, is as follows: GAGVSQSPSNKVTEKGKDVELRCDPISGHTALYWYRQSLGQGLEFLIYFQGNSAPDKSGLPSDRFSAERTGGSVSTLTIQRTQQEDSAVYLCASSLRTENTEAFFGQGTRLTVV.

The V call is TRBV27, the J call TRBJ2-3; the match to TRBD1 covers 7 bases. Germline CDR1 reads MNHEY; CDR2 reads SMNVEV (reference sequence). V shed 8 bases and J 5 bases; nucleotides not matched to a gene: 10. The CDR3 has 14 residues. The CDR3 nucleotides are TGTGCCAGCTCCTGGGGGACAGCGAGAGATACGCAGTATTTT. Translating gives CASSWGTARDTQYF.

V and J are TRBV6-5 and TRBJ1-2, with D possibly matching TRBD1 (5 bases). V shed 5 bases and J shed 7 bases, with 14 bases lying between them. The CDR3 sequence is 13 residues long. Germline-derived CDR1 and CDR2 are MNHEY and SVGAGI. The CDR3 loop reads CASSKTGLRGYTF. The CDR3 DNA reads as TGTGCCAGCAGTAAAACAGGTCTCCGTGGCTACACCTTC.

CDR3 protein: CAWSWERGRQETQYF. The CDR3 nucleotides are TGTGCCTGGAGTTGGGAGCGTGGCCGCCAAGAGACCCAGTACTTC. This chain links TRBV30 with TRBJ2-5, with D maybe TRBD2 (5 bases). The CDR3 totals 15 residues. The V gene lost 2 bases and the J gene lost 1 base, with 14 bases spanning the gap. Germline values: CDR1 GTSNPN, CDR2 SVGIG (reference sequence).

The genes are TRBV5-3 and TRBJ1-2; D gene unclear. TRBV5-3 carries the ORF label, with uncertain function. The length of the CDR3 is 16 residues. Trimming removed 5 bases at V and 0 bases at J, with 17 bases between. The CDR3: CARRGARLQANYGYTF. DNA for the CDR3: TGTGCCAGAAGAGGTGCTCGGTTGCAGGCTAACTATGGCTACACCTTC.

The J gene is TRBJ1-1, the V gene TRBV4-2; tentative D call: TRBD1 (6 bases). The CDR3 consists of 16 residues. CDR1 and CDR2 (germline): LGHNA, YNFKEQ. Trimming stripped 1 base from V and 3 bases from J, with 15 bases between. This chain's CDR3 is CASSQGTGEGDTEAFF. DNA for the CDR3: TGTGCCAGCAGCCAAGGAACAGGAGAGGGGGACACTGAAGCTTTCTTT.

J is TRBJ2-2 and V is TRBV6-5; TRBD1 is a possible D gene (6 bases). Trimming removed 7 bases at V and 5 bases at J, with 11 bases between. The CDR3 sequence is 13 residues long. Germline V gene data show CDR1 as MNHEY and CDR2 as SVGAGI. CDR3 coding DNA: TGTGCCAGCAACAGGGTAGATACCGGGGAGCTGTTTTTT. Translated: CASNRVDTGELFF.

The rearrangement links TRBV19 to TRBJ2-5; 8 bases are shared with TRBD2. V gave up 8 bases and J gave up 7 bases; unmatched junction bases: 9. From germline, CDR1 is LNHDA and CDR2 SQIVND (reference sequence). This CDR3 contains 13 residues. In nucleotides, the CDR3 is TGTGCCAGTGCGCGGACACGGGGGGGGACCCAGTACTTC. Protein sequence: CASARTRGGTQYF.

V usage is TRBV7-9 and J usage is TRBJ1-2, with D hard to call. The germline V and J ends were trimmed by 3 bases and 11 bases, with 13 bases remaining between them. The V gene's germline CDR1 is SEHNR and CDR2 FQNEAQ (reference sequence). The CDR3 contains 12 residues. Here the CDR3 DNA reads TGTGCCAGCAGCTTTTCCGAGCCGCCGTACACCTTC. This encodes CASSFSEPPYTF.

This chain links TRBV28 with TRBJ2-7; 8 nucleotides match TRBD1. Germline V gene lookup returns CDR1 MDHEN and CDR2 SYDVKM. The CDR3 runs to 20 residues. Trimming took 4 bases from V and 0 from J; bases not matched to a gene: 20. The CDR3 here is CASSSRTNYPDRVSSYEQYF. The CDR3 region has the DNA TGTGCCAGCAGTTCACGAACCAACTATCCGGACAGGGTAAGCTCCTACGAGCAGTACTTC.

The V call is TRBV5-4, the J call TRBJ2-7, with 11 positions matching TRBD1. This CDR3 contains 16 residues. In germline, CDR1 is SGHNT, CDR2 YYREEE (reference sequence). V gave up 1 base and J gave up 2 bases; unmatched junction bases: 5. CDR3 amino acids: CASSLRRTGGPYEQYV. CDR3 nucleotide sequence: TGTGCCAGCAGCTTGCGAAGGACAGGGGGCCCCTACGAGCAGTACGTC.

This sequence joins TRBV5-6 and TRBJ2-7; TRBD2 aligns across 7 bases. The CDR3 spans 13 residues. Germline-derived CDR1 and CDR2 are SGHDT and YYEEEE. V was pared by 5 bases and J by 2 bases, with 4 bases of the junction left unmatched. DNA of the CDR3: TGTGCCAGCAGGTCGCGGGGGACCTACGAGCAGTACTTC. The encoded protein is CASRSRGTYEQYF.

The rearrangement uses TRBV5-4 and TRBJ1-2; 8 bases fit TRBD1. The CDR3 length is 14 residues. Germline V CDR1 and CDR2: SGHNT, YYREEE (reference sequence). With V trimmed by 4 bases and J by 2 bases, 4 bases remained unmatched. The DNA for the CDR3 is TGTGCCAGCAGCCCGGGACAGGAAAACTATGGCTACACCTTC. This encodes CASSPGQENYGYTF.

The chain employs TRBV3-1 (or the pseudogene TRBV3-2) and TRBJ2-7, with 8 bases matching TRBD1. The junction had 5 bases not matched to a gene; V was cut back by 6 bases and J by 1 base. The CDR3 has 14 amino acids. Germline CDR1 is LGHDT and CDR2 is YNNKEL (reference sequence). CDR3 coding DNA: TGTGCCAGCAGACCCAGGGACAGGTCCTACGAGCAGTACTTC. It is translated as CASRPRDRSYEQYF.

The chain links TRBV19 to TRBJ1-1; a weak D match, TRBD1 (6 bases). V lost 3 bases to trimming and J lost 4 bases, with 18 bases between them. The V gene's germline CDR1 is LNHDA and CDR2 SQIVND (reference sequence). CDR3 size: 16 residues. CDR3: CASSIVFGIRGTEAFF. The CDR3 nucleotides read TGTGCCAGTAGTATCGTGTTCGGTATCAGGGGCACTGAAGCTTTCTTT.